A selection of T cell receptor beta chains follows, all from one sample in a study of beta chain features in type 1 diabetes. Produced via immunoSEQ multiplex PCR; TCRdb's table is partial and in-frame only. The table shows 300,000 to 350,000 clones, with approximately 12% occurring only once. Specimen: naive CD4+ T cells from blood. These TCRs come from a woman under 30 with type 1 diabetes. Both conserved end residues are part of each CDR3. D genes are given only for firm matches. Clone size is shown for a subset of rows, as once, few, many or a class of expanded clone.

D: TRBD1; size: .; J: TRBJ2-1; V: TRBV19; DNA: TGTGCCAGTAGTATAGTGGGACAGGTCCTACAAAGTGAGCAGTTCTTC; CDR3: CASSIVGQVLQSEQFF
D: TRBD1; size: few; J: TRBJ2-5; V: TRBV5-6; DNA: TGTGCCAGCAGCCTGCTAGACAGGGATCGGGAGACCCAGTACTTC; CDR3: CASSLLDRDRETQYF
D: .; size: few; J: TRBJ2-1; V: TRBV12-5; DNA: TGTGCTAGTGGTTCCAGCGGTTACAATGAGCAGTTCTTC; CDR3: CASGSSGYNEQFF
D: .; size: .; J: TRBJ1-1; V: TRBV2; DNA: TGTGCCAGCAGTGAGGAGAGGAACACTGAAGCTTTCTTT; CDR3: CASSEERNTEAFF
D: .; size: .; J: TRBJ1-1; V: TRBV5-1; DNA: TGCGCCAGCAGCCAAGACACTTTATTGAGCTCTGAAGCTTTCTTT; CDR3: CASSQDTLLSSEAFF
D: TRBD1; size: few; J: TRBJ2-5; V: TRBV12-5; DNA: TGTGCTAGTGGTTTGTACAGGGGGGAGACCCAGTACTTC; CDR3: CASGLYRGETQYF
D: .; size: .; J: TRBJ1-1; V: TRBV18; DNA: TGTGCCAGCTCACCACCCGTGAACACTGAAGCTTTCTTT; CDR3: CASSPPVNTEAFF
D: .; size: .; J: TRBJ1-2; V: TRBV7-2; DNA: TGTGCCAGCAGCCCCATCGGGACAAGCTATGGCTACACCTTC; CDR3: CASSPIGTSYGYTF
D: .; size: few; J: TRBJ1-5; V: TRBV2; DNA: TGTGCCAGCAGTGACAGGGTCGGCAATCAGCCCCAGCATTTT; CDR3: CASSDRVGNQPQHF
D: TRBD1; size: .; J: TRBJ2-7; V: TRBV6-6; DNA: TGTGCCAGCAAATTGGGACAGGGAGGACCCTACGAGCAGTACTTC; CDR3: CASKLGQGGPYEQYF
D: .; size: .; J: TRBJ2-3; V: TRBV5-4; DNA: TGTGCCAGCAGCACCGGACAGTCTGATACGCAGTATTTT; CDR3: CASSTGQSDTQYF
D: .; size: .; J: TRBJ2-2; V: TRBV14; DNA: TGTGCCAGCAGCCAATCCAGGGGAAACACCGGGGAGCTGTTTTTT; CDR3: CASSQSRGNTGELFF
D: .; size: .; J: TRBJ2-5; V: TRBV5-1; DNA: TGCGCCAGCAGCTTTATAGGGGGAGAGGGAGAGACCCAGTACTTC; CDR3: CASSFIGGEGETQYF
D: .; size: many; J: TRBJ2-1; V: TRBV4-3; DNA: TGCGCCAGCAGCCGGTCGGTTCCCTACAATGAGCAGTTCTTC; CDR3: CASSRSVPYNEQFF
D: TRBD2; size: .; J: TRBJ2-3; V: TRBV4-1; DNA: TGCGCCAGCAGCCGAGATAGCGGGAGGATAGATACGCAGTATTTT; CDR3: CASSRDSGRIDTQYF
D: TRBD2; size: few; J: TRBJ2-1; V: TRBV5-4; DNA: TGTGCCAGCAGCGAGACCGCGGGAGGATACAATGAGCAGTTCTTC; CDR3: CASSETAGGYNEQFF
D: .; size: few; J: TRBJ1-5; V: TRBV25-1; DNA: TGTGCCAGCAGTGCCGCTGGGGCGAACAATCAGCCCCAGCATTTT; CDR3: CASSAAGANNQPQHF
D: .; size: few; J: TRBJ2-1; V: TRBV2; DNA: TGTGCCAGCAGGCCTACTAGTTACAATGAGCAGTTCTTC; CDR3: CASRPTSYNEQFF
D: .; size: .; J: TRBJ2-4; V: TRBV4-1; DNA: TGCGCCAGCAGCCAAGAAGTCGTGAGTTGGCTGACGGGAGCAGCCAAAAACATTCAGTACTTC; CDR3: CASSQEVVSWLTGAAKNIQYF
D: TRBD2; size: .; J: TRBJ2-1; V: TRBV9; DNA: TGTGCCAGCAGGGCTAGCGGGAGCTCCTACAATGAGCAGTTCTTC; CDR3: CASRASGSSYNEQFF
D: .; size: few; J: TRBJ1-5; V: TRBV6-5; DNA: TGTGCCAGCAGTTCCCAGATGAATCAGCCCCAGCATTTT; CDR3: CASSSQMNQPQHF
D: TRBD2; size: .; J: TRBJ2-1; V: TRBV27; DNA: TGTGCCAGCAGTTTAGAATGGGAGGGCCTGGGAAATGAGCAGTTCTTC; CDR3: CASSLEWEGLGNEQFF
D: .; size: .; J: TRBJ2-1; V: TRBV11-2; DNA: TGTGCCAGCAGCTTGGTGTTTCTGAGGGCAAGTGAGCAGTTCTTC; CDR3: CASSLVFLRASEQFF
D: TRBD2; size: few; J: TRBJ2-1; V: TRBV9; DNA: TGTGCCAGCAGCGTAGTCGGCGGGAGCTACAATGAGCAGTTCTTC; CDR3: CASSVVGGSYNEQFF
D: .; size: few; J: TRBJ1-2; V: TRBV5-1; DNA: TGCGCCAGCAGCCTAGGACAGCCCAACTATGGCTACACCTTC; CDR3: CASSLGQPNYGYTF
D: TRBD1; size: .; J: TRBJ2-3; V: TRBV9; DNA: TGTGCCAGCAGCGCCTCCACAGGGGCCCTCACAGATACGCAGTATTTT; CDR3: CASSASTGALTDTQYF
D: .; size: .; J: TRBJ1-5; V: TRBV28; DNA: TGTGCCAGCAGGACTAAGAAGGGCTCCCCCCCCTTCAGCAATCAGCCCCAGCATTTT; CDR3: CASRTKKGSPPFSNQPQHF
D: TRBD1; size: few; J: TRBJ1-5; V: TRBV9; DNA: TGTGCCAGCAGCTTCGGACAGGGAAATCAGCCCCAGCATTTT; CDR3: CASSFGQGNQPQHF
D: .; size: .; J: TRBJ1-5; V: TRBV5-8; DNA: TGTGCCAGCAGCTTCGACTTATATCAGCCCCAGCATTTT; CDR3: CASSFDLYQPQHF
D: TRBD2; size: .; J: TRBJ2-3; V: TRBV2; DNA: TGTGCCAGTGAGCGGGAGTGGCTGGCAGATACGCAGTATTTT; CDR3: CASEREWLADTQYF
D: .; size: .; J: TRBJ1-5; V: TRBV5-4; DNA: TGTGCCAGCAGCTTGTGGGGGGGGAATCAGCCCCAGCATTTT; CDR3: CASSLWGGNQPQHF
D: TRBD2; size: .; J: TRBJ2-3; V: TRBV5-4; DNA: TGTGCCAGCAGCTTGGGAGGACTAGGGGCAGATACGCAGTATTTT; CDR3: CASSLGGLGADTQYF
D: TRBD2; size: .; J: TRBJ2-4; V: TRBV4-2; DNA: TGTGCCAGCAGCCAAGTCTCGTCTAGCGGGAGTACTAATGTCAAAAACATTCAGTACTTC; CDR3: CASSQVSSSGSTNVKNIQYF
D: .; size: few; J: TRBJ2-5; V: TRBV20-1; DNA: TGCAGTGCTAGTGCGGGAGAGACCCAGTACTTC; CDR3: CSASAGETQYF
D: .; size: .; J: TRBJ1-1; V: TRBV7-9; DNA: TGTGCCAGCAGCCCCCTCCGGACTGAAGCTTTCTTT; CDR3: CASSPLRTEAFF
D: TRBD1; size: few; J: TRBJ1-2; V: TRBV13; DNA: TGTGCCAGCAGCCGGGACAGCCCTGGCTACACCTTC; CDR3: CASSRDSPGYTF
D: .; size: few; J: TRBJ1-1; V: TRBV10-3; DNA: TGTGCCATCAGTGGCAGGGTCGACACTGAAGCTTTCTTT; CDR3: CAISGRVDTEAFF
D: TRBD1; size: few; J: TRBJ2-5; V: TRBV7-2; DNA: TGTGCCAGCAGCTCCCAAGGACAGGGGGCTCGAGAGACCCAGTACTTC; CDR3: CASSSQGQGARETQYF
D: .; size: .; J: TRBJ2-4; V: TRBV11-3; DNA: TGTGCCAGCAGCTTAGACGGGTCTGGTGACATTCAGTACTTC; CDR3: CASSLDGSGDIQYF
D: TRBD2; size: few; J: TRBJ2-5; V: TRBV10-3; DNA: TGTGCCATCAGGTCCGGAGCGGGAGGAGGGGAGACCCAGTACTTC; CDR3: CAIRSGAGGGETQYF
D: TRBD2; size: .; J: TRBJ2-7; V: TRBV30; DNA: TGTGCCTGGAGTAAGGGGACTAGCGGGGAGAAAAACTACGAGCAGTACTTC; CDR3: CAWSKGTSGEKNYEQYF
D: .; size: .; J: TRBJ2-7; V: TRBV28; DNA: TGTGCCAGCAGTTTAGCTAGGAACTACGAGCAGTACTTC; CDR3: CASSLARNYEQYF
D: TRBD2; size: few; J: TRBJ2-1; V: TRBV18; DNA: TGTGCCAGCTCACCAGGGCTAGCGGGAGTAGGAGAGCAGTTCTTC; CDR3: CASSPGLAGVGEQFF
D: TRBD2; size: .; J: TRBJ2-5; V: TRBV30; DNA: TGTGCCTGGAGTGTCCGCCGGACTAGCGGGAGGGCCGGAGAGACCCAGTACTTC; CDR3: CAWSVRRTSGRAGETQYF
D: .; size: few; J: TRBJ2-1; V: TRBV11-2; DNA: TGTGCCACCACATCCCTCTCCTACAATGAGCAGTTCTTC; CDR3: CATTSLSYNEQFF
D: .; size: few; J: TRBJ1-5; V: TRBV6-5; DNA: TGTGCCAGCAGTCGGGACACCGCTCTCGGCCCCCAGCATTTT; CDR3: CASSRDTALGPQHF
D: TRBD1; size: .; J: TRBJ1-1; V: TRBV6-1; DNA: TGTGCCAGCAACCTTAGACAGGGGGCAGCTGAAGCTTTCTTT; CDR3: CASNLRQGAAEAFF
D: .; size: .; J: TRBJ1-2; V: TRBV29-1; DNA: TGCAGCGTGCAGGGGACGCCAGACAACTATGGCTACACCTTC; CDR3: CSVQGTPDNYGYTF
D: TRBD2; size: .; J: TRBJ2-5; V: TRBV4-1; DNA: TGCGCCAGCAGCCAACCCACTAGCGCCCAAGAGACCCAGTACTTC; CDR3: CASSQPTSAQETQYF
D: .; size: few; J: TRBJ2-1; V: TRBV18; DNA: TGTGCCAGCTCAGAAAACTCTAGGCAGACGGGTGAGCAGTTCTTC; CDR3: CASSENSRQTGEQFF